What follows are 11 T cell receptor beta chains derived from one specimen sequenced in a study of blood T cell repertoires in COVID-19. Only in-frame clones appear in the TCRdb table, and some are missing; sequencing was by immunoSEQ multiplex PCR. This table holds some 350,000 clones, about 83% found once. The sample taken for sequencing was peripheral blood. Receptor source: a man aged 25-45 years with active or convalescent COVID-19.

The chain recombines TRBV6-1 with TRBJ1-1, with D possibly TRBD1 on 5 matching bases. This CDR3 region has 15 residues. Trimming took 1 base from V and 4 from J, leaving 13 bases between them. Germline V gene data show CDR1 as MNHNS and CDR2 as SASEGT. The CDR3 region is CASSEVQGGVTEAFF. The CDR3 DNA sequence: TGTGCCAGCAGTGAAGTCCAGGGAGGGGTCACTGAAGCTTTCTTT.

The chain employs TRBV6-5 and TRBJ1-6, with 8 positions matching TRBD1. The V gene end was trimmed by 5 bases and the J gene end by 8 bases; junction bases not matched to a gene: 5. This CDR3 contains 14 residues. Germline V lookup: CDR1 MNHEY, CDR2 SVGAGI. CDR3 bases: TGTGCCAGCAGTAGGACAGGGTTTTATTCACCCCTCCACTTT. Amino acid sequence: CASSRTGFYSPLHF.

The genes are TRBV5-1 and TRBJ1-1; D ambiguous. V lost 4 bases and J lost 3, with 10 bases in between. Germline V gene data show CDR1 as SGHRS and CDR2 as YFSETQ. This CDR3 comprises 13 residues. The CDR3 sequence is CASSPPLDTEAFF. The CDR3 coding sequence is TGCGCCAGCAGCCCGCCGTTAGACACTGAAGCTTTCTTT.

This clone has only one observation. V and J are TRBV19 and TRBJ1-1; D is undetermined. This CDR3 has 14 residues. The germline gives CDR1 LNHDA, CDR2 SQIVND (reference sequence). V was shortened by 5 bases and J by 0 bases, with 10 bases between the two germline ends. The CDR3 DNA reads as TGTGCCAGTAGTCAGACACTCATGAACACTGAAGCTTTCTTT. Its translation is CASSQTLMNTEAFF.

V and J are TRBV12-3 or TRBV12-4 and TRBJ2-5; D might be TRBD2 (6 bases). This CDR3 region has 13 residues. V gave up 6 bases and J gave up 7 bases, with 15 bases separating them. In DNA, the CDR3 is TGTGCCAGCAGAGCGGGTCTGGGGGGGACCCAGTACTTC. The encoded protein is CASRAGLGGTQYF.

V is TRBV6-4 and J is TRBJ1-1, with TRBD1 as a possible D gene (5 bases). Trimming took 4 bases from V and 5 from J, leaving 14 bases between them. The CDR3 is 14 amino acids. CDR1 is MRHNA, CDR2 SNTAGT, per germline. CDR3 nucleotides: TGTGCCAGCAGTGCCCAGGGAGGCGTAACTGAAGCTTTCTTT. This gives the protein CASSAQGGVTEAFF.

The chain uses TRBV15 and TRBJ1-4, with D maybe TRBD1 (6 bases). The ends were cut back, 0 bases at V and 15 bases at J, with 17 bases in the middle. Germline CDR1 reads LNHNV; CDR2 reads YYDKDF (reference sequence). The CDR3 has 14 residues. The CDR3 region is CATSRDGLGHEVFF. In DNA form, the CDR3 reads TGTGCCACCAGCAGAGATGGATTGGGACATGAGGTGTTTTTT.

Comment on this clone: A read error may produce the germline difference seen at one junction end. V and J are TRBV6-2 or TRBV6-3 and TRBJ1-2; D is unresolved. This CDR3 comprises 12 residues. The germline V gene has CDR1 MNHEY and CDR2 SVGEGT. The DNA for the CDR3 is TGTGCCAGCAGTTACTCGATAAGAGGCCTTCTCTTC. Amino acids: CASSYSIRGLLF.

The V gene is TRBV6-2 or TRBV6-3, the J gene TRBJ2-1, with D perhaps matching TRBD2 (6 bases). This CDR3 region has 15 residues. From germline, CDR1 is MNHEY and CDR2 SVGEGT. V was cut by 4 bases and J by 7 bases, with 17 bases left in between. The CDR3 loop reads CASSFPGRGGNEQFF. The CDR3 DNA follows: TGTGCCAGCAGTTTCCCCGGGAGAGGAGGTAATGAGCAGTTCTTC.

A few counts support this clone. The J gene is TRBJ1-3, the V gene TRBV5-4, with 7 bases that match TRBD1. The V segment lost 4 bases and the J segment 10 bases; nucleotides outside the gene matches: 11. The CDR3 extends over 14 amino acids. CDR1 SGHNT and CDR2 YYREEE come from the germline V gene (reference sequence). The CDR3 is CASSMTGRMETIYF. CDR3 coding DNA: TGTGCCAGCAGCATGACAGGGCGGATGGAAACCATATATTTT.

The V and J genes are TRBV5-4 and TRBJ2-5, with TRBD2 matching over 13 bases. The germline gives CDR1 SGHNT, CDR2 YYREEE (reference sequence). This CDR3 has 16 amino acids. Trimming removed 1 base from V and 5 bases from J; junction bases left unmatched: 5. For the CDR3, the DNA is TGTGCCAGCAGCTTGACTAGCGGGGGGGCCGGGGAGACCCAGTACTTC. As protein: CASSLTSGGAGETQYF. Variable domain in full (rest from reference TRBV5-4 and TRBJ2-5): ETGVTQSPTHLIKTRGQQVTLRCSSQSGHNTVSWYQQALGQGPQFIFQYYREEENGRGNFPPRFSGLQFPNYSSELNVNALELDDSALYLCASSLTSGGAGETQYFGPGTRLLVL.